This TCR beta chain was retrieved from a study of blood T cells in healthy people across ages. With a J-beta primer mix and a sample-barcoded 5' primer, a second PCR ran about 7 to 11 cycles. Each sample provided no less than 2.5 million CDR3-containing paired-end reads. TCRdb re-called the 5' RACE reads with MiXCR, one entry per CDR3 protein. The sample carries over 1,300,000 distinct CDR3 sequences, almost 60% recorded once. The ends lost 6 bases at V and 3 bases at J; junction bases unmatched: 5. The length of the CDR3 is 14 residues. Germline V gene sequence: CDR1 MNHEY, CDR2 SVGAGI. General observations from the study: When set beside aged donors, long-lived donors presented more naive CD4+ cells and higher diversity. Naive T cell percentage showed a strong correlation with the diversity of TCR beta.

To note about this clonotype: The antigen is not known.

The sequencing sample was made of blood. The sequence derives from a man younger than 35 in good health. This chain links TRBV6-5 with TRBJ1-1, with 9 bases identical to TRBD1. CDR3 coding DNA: TGTGCCAGCAGGGGGACAGGGCGGGACACTGAAGCTTTCTTT. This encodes CASRGTGRDTEAFF.